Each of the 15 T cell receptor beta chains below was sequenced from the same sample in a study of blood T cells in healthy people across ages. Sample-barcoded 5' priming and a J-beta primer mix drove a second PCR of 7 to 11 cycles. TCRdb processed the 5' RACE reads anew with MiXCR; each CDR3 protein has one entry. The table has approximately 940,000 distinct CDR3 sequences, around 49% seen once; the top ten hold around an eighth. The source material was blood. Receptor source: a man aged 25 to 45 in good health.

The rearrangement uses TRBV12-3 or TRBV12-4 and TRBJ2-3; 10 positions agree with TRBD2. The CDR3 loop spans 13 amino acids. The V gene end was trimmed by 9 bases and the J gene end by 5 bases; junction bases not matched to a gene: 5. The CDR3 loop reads CARVAGGRDTQYF. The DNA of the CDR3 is TGTGCCAGAGTAGCGGGGGGAAGAGATACGCAGTATTTT.

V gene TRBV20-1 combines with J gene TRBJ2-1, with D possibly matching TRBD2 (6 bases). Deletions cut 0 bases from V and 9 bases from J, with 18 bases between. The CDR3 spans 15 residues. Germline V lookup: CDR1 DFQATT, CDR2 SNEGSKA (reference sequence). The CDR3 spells CSARDRRGIKGEQFF. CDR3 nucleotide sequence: TGCAGTGCTAGAGATCGGAGGGGCATAAAGGGTGAGCAGTTCTTC.

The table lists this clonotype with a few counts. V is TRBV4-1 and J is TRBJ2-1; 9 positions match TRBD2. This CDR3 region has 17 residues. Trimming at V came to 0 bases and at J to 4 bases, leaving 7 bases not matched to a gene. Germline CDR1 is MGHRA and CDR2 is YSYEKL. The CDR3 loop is CASSQDSSGVLYNEQFF. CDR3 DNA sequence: TGCGCCAGCAGCCAAGACTCTAGCGGGGTTCTATACAATGAGCAGTTCTTC.

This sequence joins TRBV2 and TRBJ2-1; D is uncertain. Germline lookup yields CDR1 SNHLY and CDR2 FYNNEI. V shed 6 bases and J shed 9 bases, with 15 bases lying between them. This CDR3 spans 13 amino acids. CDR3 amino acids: CASRLTGLGEQFF. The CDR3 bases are TGTGCCAGCAGGCTGACTGGCTTGGGTGAGCAGTTCTTC. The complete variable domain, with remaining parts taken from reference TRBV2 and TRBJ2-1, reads EPEVTQTPSHQVTQMGQEVILRCVPISNHLYFYWYRQILGQKVEFLVSFYNNEISEKSEIFDDQFSVERPDGSNFTLKIRSTKLEDSAMYFCASRLTGLGEQFFGPGTRLTVL.

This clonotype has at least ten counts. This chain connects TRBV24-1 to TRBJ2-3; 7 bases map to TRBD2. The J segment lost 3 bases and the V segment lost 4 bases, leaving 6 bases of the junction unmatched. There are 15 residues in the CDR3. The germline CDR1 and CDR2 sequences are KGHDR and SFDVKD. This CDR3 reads CATSDPGLVTDTQYF. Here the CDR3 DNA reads TGTGCCACCAGTGACCCTGGACTAGTTACAGATACGCAGTATTTT.

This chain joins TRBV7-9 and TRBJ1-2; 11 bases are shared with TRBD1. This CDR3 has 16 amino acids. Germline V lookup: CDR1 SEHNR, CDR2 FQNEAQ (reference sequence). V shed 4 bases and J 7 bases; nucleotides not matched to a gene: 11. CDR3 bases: TGTGCCAGCAGCTCCCCTGGACAGGGGGCCCGTCGTGGCTACACCTTC. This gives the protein CASSSPGQGARRGYTF.

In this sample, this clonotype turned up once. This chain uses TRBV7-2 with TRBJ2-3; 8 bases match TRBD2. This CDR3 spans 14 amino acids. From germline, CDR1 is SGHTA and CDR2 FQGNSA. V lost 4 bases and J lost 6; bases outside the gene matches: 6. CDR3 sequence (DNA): TGTGCCAGCAGCTCCGGTCCTAGCGGGGATACGCAGTATTTT. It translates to CASSSGPSGDTQYF.

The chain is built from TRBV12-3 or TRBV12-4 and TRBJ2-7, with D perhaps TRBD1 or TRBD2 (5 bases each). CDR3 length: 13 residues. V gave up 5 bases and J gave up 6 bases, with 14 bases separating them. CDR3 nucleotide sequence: TGTGCCAGCAGTCTTTCGATGGGGGTCGAGCAGTACTTC. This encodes CASSLSMGVEQYF.

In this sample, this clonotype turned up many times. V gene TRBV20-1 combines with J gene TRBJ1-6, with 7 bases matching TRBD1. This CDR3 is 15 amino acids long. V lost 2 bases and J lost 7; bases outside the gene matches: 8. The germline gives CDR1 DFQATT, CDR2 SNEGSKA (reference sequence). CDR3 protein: CSARPWDSENSPLHF. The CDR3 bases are TGCAGTGCTAGACCCTGGGACAGCGAGAATTCACCCCTCCACTTT.

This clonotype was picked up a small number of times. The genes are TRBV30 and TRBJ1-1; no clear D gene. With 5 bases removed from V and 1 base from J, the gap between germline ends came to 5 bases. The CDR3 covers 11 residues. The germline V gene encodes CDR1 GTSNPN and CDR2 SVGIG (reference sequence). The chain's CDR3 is CAWVENTEAFF. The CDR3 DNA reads TGTGCCTGGGTAGAGAACACTGAAGCTTTCTTT.

Here the CDR3 DNA reads TGCGCCAGCAGCCCACGGGACGGCCTAATATATGGCTACACCTTC. As protein: CASSPRDGLIYGYTF. This chain uses TRBV4-1 with TRBJ1-2; TRBD1 might be the D (5 bases). The CDR3 runs 15 residues. V lost 4 bases, J lost 5 bases, and 17 bases lay in between. CDR1 and CDR2 from the germline V gene are MGHRA and YSYEKL.

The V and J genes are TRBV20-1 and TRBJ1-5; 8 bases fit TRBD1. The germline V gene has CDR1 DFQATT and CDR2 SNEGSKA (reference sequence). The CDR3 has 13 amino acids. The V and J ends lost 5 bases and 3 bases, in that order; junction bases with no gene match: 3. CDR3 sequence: CSAAGQVNQPQHF. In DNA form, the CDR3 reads TGCAGTGCTGCGGGACAGGTCAATCAGCCCCAGCATTTT.

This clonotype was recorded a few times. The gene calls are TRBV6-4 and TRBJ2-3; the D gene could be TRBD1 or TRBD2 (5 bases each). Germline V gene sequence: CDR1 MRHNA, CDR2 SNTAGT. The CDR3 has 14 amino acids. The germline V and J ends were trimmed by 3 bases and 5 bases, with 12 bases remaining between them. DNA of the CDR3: TGTGCCAGCAGTGATGGGACCGGGGAAGATACGCAGTATTTT. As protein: CASSDGTGEDTQYF.

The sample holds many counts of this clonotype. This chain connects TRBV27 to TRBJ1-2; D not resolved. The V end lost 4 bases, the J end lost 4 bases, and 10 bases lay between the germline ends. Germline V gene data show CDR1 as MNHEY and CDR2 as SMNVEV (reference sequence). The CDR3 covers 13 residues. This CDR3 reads CASSSGWGYGYTF. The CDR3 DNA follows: TGTGCCAGCAGTTCCGGATGGGGCTATGGCTACACCTTC.

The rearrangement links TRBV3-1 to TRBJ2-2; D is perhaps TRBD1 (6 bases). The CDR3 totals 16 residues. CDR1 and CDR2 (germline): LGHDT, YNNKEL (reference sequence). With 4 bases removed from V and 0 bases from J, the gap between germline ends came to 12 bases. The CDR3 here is CASSRRRGANTGELFF. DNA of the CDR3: TGTGCCAGCAGCCGCCGCAGGGGCGCGAACACCGGGGAGCTGTTTTTT.